Listed below are T cell receptor beta chains from one sample, sequenced in a study of cytomegalovirus exposure and HLA in healthy donors. Clones were sequenced by immunoSEQ multiplex PCR, and TCRdb holds only the in-frame ones, with some missing. The sample contains roughly 150,000 clones, approximately 80% of which appear only once. Sequences were obtained from PBMCs. These receptors were taken from a woman between 40 and 55 years old in good health and CMV-seropositive. The CDR3 runs from the conserved cysteine through the conserved F or W. A D gene is named only where the DNA matches it firmly. A row's size may be missing; if present it is once, few, many or a size class.

d_call	v_call	j_call	clone_size	cdr3_aa	cdr3_nt
TRBD2	TRBV9	TRBJ2-1	NA	CASSVEVGGFTPQFF	TGTGCCAGCAGCGTAGAGGTGGGAGGGTTTACACCTCAGTTCTTC
TRBD2	TRBV5-1	TRBJ2-7	NA	CASSLQGTSLSEQYF	TGCGCCAGCAGTTTGCAGGGGACTAGCTTGTCCGAGCAGTACTTC
NA	TRBV4-2	TRBJ1-4	NA	CASSQDRGGTNEKLFF	TGTGCCAGCAGCCAAGATAGGGGGGGGACTAATGAAAAACTGTTTTTT
NA	TRBV6-6	TRBJ1-3	NA	CASSTKGDSGNTIYF	TGTGCCAGCAGTACCAAAGGGGACTCTGGAAACACCATATATTTT
NA	TRBV9	TRBJ2-2	NA	CASTFIPSDANTGELFF	TGTGCCAGCACCTTTATCCCTAGCGACGCGAACACCGGGGAGCTGTTTTTT
NA	TRBV5-1	TRBJ2-7	NA	CASSSHSAYEQYF	TGCGCCAGCAGTTCTCACAGTGCTTACGAGCAGTACTTC
TRBD2	TRBV7-2	TRBJ2-3	NA	CASSFLAGGTDTQYF	TGTGCCAGCAGCTTCTTAGCGGGAGGCACAGATACGCAGTATTTT
NA	TRBV6-6	TRBJ1-6	NA	CASRPGQNSPLHF	TGTGCCAGCAGGCCGGGACAAAATTCACCCCTCCACTTT
NA	TRBV10-3	TRBJ2-7	NA	CAIGRESSYEQYF	TGTGCCATCGGCCGGGAGAGCTCCTACGAGCAGTACTTC
TRBD2	TRBV7-7	TRBJ2-7	NA	CASSLGPAGDYEQYF	TGTGCTAGCAGCTTAGGGCCAGCGGGAGACTACGAGCAGTACTTC
TRBD2	TRBV19	TRBJ2-5	NA	CASSRTSGKETQYF	TGTGCCAGTAGTCGGACTAGCGGGAAAGAGACCCAGTACTTC
TRBD2	TRBV28	TRBJ2-7	NA	CASRRSTSALSYEQYF	TGTGCCAGCAGACGCAGCACTAGCGCTTTATCCTACGAGCAGTACTTC
NA	TRBV5-1	TRBJ1-1	many	CASSPTGSMNTEAFF	TGCGCCAGCAGCCCGACAGGATCTATGAACACTGAAGCTTTCTTT
NA	TRBV5-8	TRBJ2-4	once	CASSLGGRNIQYF	TGTGCCAGCAGCTTGGGAGGCCGAAACATTCAGTACTTC
NA	TRBV6-1	TRBJ2-5	NA	CASSEVVTRETQYF	TGTGCCAGCAGTGAGGTGGTAACTAGGGAGACCCAGTACTTC
TRBD1	TRBV28	TRBJ2-7	NA	CASSIPGQGAGEQYF	TGTGCCAGCAGTATCCCGGGACAGGGGGCTGGCGAGCAGTACTTC
NA	TRBV7-9	TRBJ2-2	NA	CSSSLQATGELFF	TGTTCCAGCAGCTTACAAGCCACCGGGGAGCTGTTTTTT
NA	TRBV10-3	TRBJ2-2	NA	CAISESTRGKLFF	TGTGCCATCAGTGAGTCGACTCGGGGGAAACTGTTTTTT
NA	TRBV29-1	TRBJ1-1	NA	CSVGQLNTEAFF	TGCAGCGTTGGACAGTTGAACACTGAAGCTTTCTTT
NA	TRBV19	TRBJ1-2	NA	CASSDAQDRDGYTF	TGTGCCAGTAGCGATGCCCAGGATAGAGATGGCTACACCTTC
NA	TRBV2	TRBJ2-2	NA	CATFDRQTGELFF	TGTGCCACATTCGACAGGCAGACCGGGGAGCTGTTTTTT
NA	TRBV9	TRBJ2-7	large	CASSEKAGNLYEQYF	TGTGCCAGCAGCGAGAAGGCAGGGAACCTCTACGAGCAGTACTTC
NA	TRBV6-6	TRBJ2-3	NA	CASIGAGDTQYF	TGTGCCAGCATTGGCGCGGGGGATACGCAGTATTTT
NA	TRBV11-2	TRBJ2-1	NA	CASSLVRETLFF	TGTGCCAGCAGCTTAGTCCGGGAGACCCTCTTCTTC
NA	TRBV15	TRBJ2-2	NA	CATSRDQGRGELFF	TGTGCCACCAGCAGAGATCAGGGAAGGGGGGAGCTGTTTTTT
TRBD1	TRBV30	TRBJ2-1	NA	CAWSPRQGWNEQFF	TGTGCCTGGAGTCCCCGACAGGGATGGAATGAGCAGTTCTTC
TRBD2	TRBV7-9	TRBJ2-7	NA	CASSTGTSGSDEQYF	TGTGCCAGCAGCACCGGGACTAGCGGGAGTGACGAGCAGTACTTC
TRBD2	TRBV30	TRBJ2-2	NA	CAWSSTSDTGELFF	TGTGCCTGGAGCTCCACTAGCGACACCGGGGAGCTGTTTTTT
TRBD1	TRBV13	TRBJ1-1	few	CASSAQGDSTEAFF	TGTGCCAGCAGCGCCCAGGGGGATAGCACTGAAGCTTTCTTT
TRBD1	TRBV6-6	TRBJ1-4	NA	CASRFDRGTAEKLFF	TGTGCCAGCAGATTTGACCGCGGGACAGCTGAAAAACTGTTTTTT
TRBD2	TRBV23-1	TRBJ2-1	NA	CASSQSVAGNDEQFF	TGCGCCAGCAGTCAATCTGTAGCGGGGAACGATGAGCAGTTCTTC
TRBD2	TRBV30	TRBJ2-7	NA	CALSGLAGSSYEQYF	TGTGCCTTAAGTGGACTAGCGGGCAGCTCCTACGAGCAGTACTTC
TRBD1	TRBV11-1	TRBJ1-1	NA	CASRGRDSFEAFF	TGTGCCAGCAGGGGCCGGGACAGTTTTGAAGCTTTCTTT
NA	TRBV2	TRBJ2-1	NA	CASSKLQGDNEQFF	TGTGCCAGCAGTAAACTGCAAGGGGACAATGAGCAGTTCTTC
TRBD1	TRBV7-2	TRBJ1-5	few	CASSLDRDSNQPQHF	TGTGCCAGCAGCTTGGACAGGGATAGCAATCAGCCCCAGCATTTT
NA	TRBV19	TRBJ2-1	few	CASTPGGAFSYNEQFF	TGTGCCAGTACCCCAGGAGGGGCTTTCTCCTACAATGAGCAGTTCTTC
NA	TRBV18	TRBJ2-7	NA	CASSPRSSSYEQYF	TGTGCCAGCTCACCCAGGTCGAGCTCCTACGAGCAGTACTTC
TRBD1	TRBV28	TRBJ2-7	NA	CASSHTGTAYEQYF	TGTGCCAGCAGCCATACCGGGACAGCTTACGAGCAGTACTTC
TRBD2	TRBV9	TRBJ2-3	NA	CASSSRSGGGRADTQYF	TGTGCCAGCAGCTCCCGCTCGGGGGGCGGGAGGGCAGATACGCAGTATTTT
TRBD1	TRBV29-1	TRBJ2-7	NA	CSVNPGGASYEQYF	TGCAGCGTTAATCCAGGGGGTGCCTCCTACGAGCAGTACTTC
TRBD1	TRBV7-9	TRBJ1-4	NA	CASSYLGQSNEKLFF	TGTGCCAGCAGCTACCTGGGACAGTCTAATGAAAAACTGTTTTTT
TRBD2	TRBV2	TRBJ2-1	NA	CASIRPGLLYEQFF	TGTGCCAGCATTCGGCCGGGACTACTTTACGAGCAGTTCTTC
TRBD1	TRBV5-6	TRBJ2-7	NA	CASSSRQGVRYEQYF	TGTGCCAGCAGCTCCCGACAGGGGGTAAGATACGAGCAGTACTTC